This TCR beta chain was documented in a study of blood T cell repertoires in COVID-19. Study as a whole: PBMCs, B-cell-depleted T cells, or T cells provided the cDNA or gDNA that made up the material.

The germline V and J ends were trimmed by 2 bases and 4 bases, with 11 bases remaining between them. Germline-derived CDR1 and CDR2 are SEHNR and FQNEAQ (reference sequence). The CDR3 has 14 amino acids. Repertoires were generated with immunoSEQ multiplex PCR, while TCRdb's copy carries only in-frame clones and drops some. The table lists a few hundred thousand clones, more than 75% of them singletons. The sample comprised PBMCs or T cells enriched from blood (not recorded which). The receptor was derived from a man aged 25 to 45 who had recovered from COVID-19. The chain carries TRBV7-9 and TRBJ1-1; maybe TRBD1 (6 bases). CDR3 region: CASSLHREGTEAFF. CDR3 in DNA: TGTGCCAGCAGCTTACACAGGGAGGGCACTGAAGCTTTCTTT.